This is a list of T cell receptor beta chains from one sample in a study of T cell repertoires in cytomegalovirus infection. One entry per CDR3 protein results from TCRdb running MiXCR on the reads. The sample records around 530,000 distinct CDR3 sequences, about 25% being singletons. The sample was PBMCs. The source of these receptors is a human donor in good health (CMV status not recorded). Some clones in this sample may be carry-over from other donors' samples. CDR3s include the opening cysteine and the closing phenylalanine or tryptophan. Each record gives: D gene, V gene, clone size, J gene, CDR3 protein, CDR3 DNA. D genes are given only for firm matches. Not every row has a clone size; where given, it reads once, few, many or a size class.

d_gene: TRBD1; v_gene: TRBV29-1; abundance: NA; j_gene: TRBJ1-1; CDR3aa: CSAPGQGRVKNTEAFF; CDR3nt: TGCAGCGCCCCCGGACAGGGGAGGGTTAAGAACACTGAAGCTTTCTTT
d_gene: TRBD2; v_gene: TRBV20-1; abundance: NA; j_gene: TRBJ2-4; CDR3aa: CSARPLSGLANLNIQYF; CDR3nt: TGCAGTGCTAGGCCCCTATCGGGACTAGCTAATTTAAACATTCAGTACTTC
d_gene: NA; v_gene: TRBV19; abundance: NA; j_gene: TRBJ2-5; CDR3aa: CASSLSASSSKGETQYF; CDR3nt: TGTGCCAGTAGTCTCTCGGCCAGCTCCTCCAAGGGGGAGACCCAGTACTTC
d_gene: NA; v_gene: TRBV11-2; abundance: NA; j_gene: TRBJ2-1; CDR3aa: CASSFFRHSSYNEQFF; CDR3nt: TGTGCCAGCAGCTTCTTTCGCCACAGCTCCTACAATGAGCAGTTCTTC
d_gene: NA; v_gene: TRBV7-9; abundance: NA; j_gene: TRBJ1-2; CDR3aa: CASSLVVGYTF; CDR3nt: TGTGCCAGCAGCTTGGTGGTTGGCTACACCTTC
d_gene: NA; v_gene: TRBV2; abundance: few; j_gene: TRBJ2-2; CDR3aa: CASLSEGGGELFF; CDR3nt: TGTGCCAGCCTCTCCGAAGGGGGCGGGGAGCTGTTTTTT
d_gene: NA; v_gene: TRBV7-2; abundance: many; j_gene: TRBJ1-3; CDR3aa: CASSLEGSGNTIYF; CDR3nt: TGTGCCAGCAGCTTAGAGGGCTCTGGAAACACCATATATTTT
d_gene: TRBD1; v_gene: TRBV14; abundance: few; j_gene: TRBJ1-3; CDR3aa: CASSHRTGAGNTIYF; CDR3nt: TGTGCCAGCAGCCACAGGACAGGAGCTGGAAACACCATATATTTT
d_gene: NA; v_gene: TRBV4-1; abundance: NA; j_gene: TRBJ2-1; CDR3aa: CASSQVGYSYNEQFF; CDR3nt: TGCGCCAGCAGCCAAGTGGGATACTCCTACAATGAGCAGTTCTTC
d_gene: TRBD1; v_gene: TRBV20-1; abundance: NA; j_gene: TRBJ2-2; CDR3aa: CSAPDRAQTGELFF; CDR3nt: TGCAGTGCTCCCGACAGGGCGCAGACCGGGGAGCTGTTTTTT
d_gene: NA; v_gene: TRBV28; abundance: few; j_gene: TRBJ2-7; CDR3aa: CASGTDSFSYEQYF; CDR3nt: TGTGCCAGCGGTACGGACAGCTTCTCCTACGAGCAGTACTTC
d_gene: NA; v_gene: TRBV11-3; abundance: many; j_gene: TRBJ1-3; CDR3aa: CASSLVGISGRSGNTIYF; CDR3nt: TGTGCCAGCAGCTTAGTAGGTATTTCAGGCCGCTCTGGAAACACCATATATTTT
d_gene: NA; v_gene: TRBV24-1; abundance: NA; j_gene: TRBJ2-1; CDR3aa: CATSDLGGSDEQFF; CDR3nt: TGTGCCACCAGTGATTTGGGAGGTTCCGATGAGCAGTTCTTC
d_gene: TRBD2; v_gene: TRBV19; abundance: NA; j_gene: TRBJ2-3; CDR3aa: CASRWRTGGPDTQYF; CDR3nt: TGTGCCAGTAGGTGGAGGACGGGAGGGCCAGATACGCAGTATTTT
d_gene: NA; v_gene: TRBV12-3/TRBV12-4; abundance: NA; j_gene: TRBJ2-6; CDR3aa: CASSLMRTGANVLTF; CDR3nt: TGTGCCAGCAGTTTAATGCGGACTGGGGCCAACGTCCTGACTTTC
d_gene: NA; v_gene: TRBV9; abundance: NA; j_gene: TRBJ2-5; CDR3aa: CASSERQGLPQETQYF; CDR3nt: TGTGCCAGCAGCGAACGGCAGGGACTCCCGCAAGAGACCCAGTACTTC
d_gene: TRBD1; v_gene: TRBV7-8; abundance: many; j_gene: TRBJ2-5; CDR3aa: CASTHRDRAGGTQYF; CDR3nt: TGTGCCAGCACCCACCGGGACAGGGCTGGCGGGACCCAGTACTTC
d_gene: TRBD2; v_gene: TRBV7-6; abundance: many; j_gene: TRBJ2-1; CDR3aa: CASSLGTSGSTEQFF; CDR3nt: TGTGCCAGCAGCTTGGGGACTAGCGGATCAACTGAGCAGTTCTTC
d_gene: NA; v_gene: TRBV7-2; abundance: many; j_gene: TRBJ2-1; CDR3aa: CASSLRGQLASRINEQFF; CDR3nt: TGTGCCAGCAGCTTAAGGGGTCAACTAGCTAGTAGAATCAATGAGCAGTTCTTC
d_gene: NA; v_gene: TRBV7-2; abundance: NA; j_gene: TRBJ1-1; CDR3aa: CASSANRAEAFF; CDR3nt: TGTGCCAGCAGCGCTAACAGGGCTGAAGCTTTCTTT
d_gene: NA; v_gene: TRBV11-3; abundance: NA; j_gene: TRBJ2-5; CDR3aa: CASSLAFQETQYF; CDR3nt: TGTGCCAGCAGCTTAGCCTTCCAAGAGACCCAGTACTTC
d_gene: NA; v_gene: TRBV6-8; abundance: NA; j_gene: TRBJ2-6; CDR3aa: CASSYLDTLGANVLTF; CDR3nt: TGTGCCAGCAGTTACCTAGATACCCTTGGTGCCAACGTCCTGACTTTC
d_gene: NA; v_gene: TRBV23-1; abundance: few; j_gene: TRBJ2-2; CDR3aa: CASSRVTANTGELFF; CDR3nt: TGCGCCAGCAGTCGGGTGACAGCGAACACCGGGGAGCTGTTTTTT
d_gene: NA; v_gene: TRBV18; abundance: few; j_gene: TRBJ2-7; CDR3aa: CASSPSVSTYEQYF; CDR3nt: TGTGCCAGCTCACCTAGCGTTTCAACCTACGAGCAGTACTTC
d_gene: TRBD2; v_gene: TRBV7-6; abundance: NA; j_gene: TRBJ2-1; CDR3aa: CASSPTSGGGFYEQFF; CDR3nt: TGTGCCAGCAGCCCAACTAGCGGGGGAGGATTTTATGAGCAGTTCTTC
d_gene: NA; v_gene: TRBV30; abundance: NA; j_gene: TRBJ1-4; CDR3aa: CAWSVLAPGEKLFF; CDR3nt: TGTGCCTGGAGTGTACTCGCGCCAGGGGAAAAACTGTTTTTT
d_gene: TRBD2; v_gene: TRBV7-8; abundance: few; j_gene: TRBJ2-3; CDR3aa: CASSLALLAGGGDTQYF; CDR3nt: TGTGCCAGCAGCTTAGCGTTATTAGCGGGAGGTGGGGATACGCAGTATTTT
d_gene: NA; v_gene: TRBV12-3/TRBV12-4; abundance: NA; j_gene: TRBJ1-2; CDR3aa: CASGDWGYTF; CDR3nt: TGTGCCAGCGGGGATTGGGGCTACACCTTC
d_gene: TRBD2; v_gene: TRBV7-2; abundance: many; j_gene: TRBJ2-1; CDR3aa: CASSLPKGLVGDPFF; CDR3nt: TGTGCCAGCAGCCTCCCGAAGGGACTAGTCGGTGATCCGTTCTTC
d_gene: NA; v_gene: TRBV7-8; abundance: NA; j_gene: TRBJ1-2; CDR3aa: CASSPAGRKLGGYTF; CDR3nt: TGTGCCAGCAGTCCCGCGGGCAGAAAACTAGGCGGCTACACCTTC
d_gene: TRBD2; v_gene: TRBV7-2; abundance: few; j_gene: TRBJ2-3; CDR3aa: CASSQGLAGTDTQYF; CDR3nt: TGTGCCAGCAGCCAGGGACTAGCGGGCACAGATACGCAGTATTTT
d_gene: NA; v_gene: TRBV6-2/TRBV6-3; abundance: NA; j_gene: TRBJ1-1; CDR3aa: CASSSHGRKTEAFF; CDR3nt: TGTGCCAGCAGTTCCCACGGGAGGAAAACTGAAGCTTTCTTT
d_gene: NA; v_gene: TRBV6-1; abundance: few; j_gene: TRBJ1-2; CDR3aa: CASSEGGTGYIAYTF; CDR3nt: TGTGCCAGCAGTGAAGGGGGAACAGGGTACATCGCCTACACCTTC
d_gene: TRBD2; v_gene: TRBV12-3/TRBV12-4; abundance: many; j_gene: TRBJ2-5; CDR3aa: CASSPLAGGPETQYF; CDR3nt: TGTGCCAGCAGTCCCCTAGCGGGAGGGCCGGAGACCCAGTACTTC
d_gene: NA; v_gene: TRBV7-2; abundance: many; j_gene: TRBJ2-5; CDR3aa: CASSLPQGLTQYF; CDR3nt: TGTGCCAGCAGCTTACCTCAGGGGTTGACCCAGTACTTC
d_gene: TRBD2; v_gene: TRBV19; abundance: NA; j_gene: TRBJ2-1; CDR3aa: CASSENGGGNEQFF; CDR3nt: TGTGCCAGTAGTGAAAATGGGGGGGGCAATGAGCAGTTCTTC
d_gene: NA; v_gene: TRBV11-1; abundance: few; j_gene: TRBJ2-7; CDR3aa: CASSFNLEKHYEQYF; CDR3nt: TGTGCCAGCAGCTTCAATCTCGAGAAGCACTACGAGCAGTACTTC
d_gene: NA; v_gene: TRBV11-3; abundance: many; j_gene: TRBJ2-1; CDR3aa: CASSLLATRSSGKQFF; CDR3nt: TGTGCCAGCAGCTTATTGGCGACTAGGTCCTCGGGGAAGCAGTTCTTC
d_gene: NA; v_gene: TRBV12-3/TRBV12-4; abundance: many; j_gene: TRBJ2-3; CDR3aa: CASRGTDTQYF; CDR3nt: TGTGCCAGCAGGGGCACAGATACGCAGTATTTT
d_gene: NA; v_gene: TRBV28; abundance: few; j_gene: TRBJ1-5; CDR3aa: CASSGDLLSNQPQHF; CDR3nt: TGTGCCAGCAGCGGGGACCTCCTTAGCAATCAGCCCCAGCATTTT
d_gene: TRBD1; v_gene: TRBV11-2; abundance: few; j_gene: TRBJ1-4; CDR3aa: CASSRQGSTTNEKLFF; CDR3nt: TGTGCCAGCTCGCGACAGGGCTCAACAACTAATGAAAAACTGTTTTTT
d_gene: NA; v_gene: TRBV7-2; abundance: many; j_gene: TRBJ2-1; CDR3aa: CASSLKPNSGQFF; CDR3nt: TGTGCCAGCAGCTTAAAACCCAATAGTGGGCAGTTCTTC
d_gene: TRBD2; v_gene: TRBV4-3; abundance: NA; j_gene: TRBJ2-5; CDR3aa: CASSQDWTSGSYGQTQYF; CDR3nt: TGCGCCAGCAGCCAGGACTGGACTAGCGGGAGTTATGGGCAGACCCAGTACTTC
d_gene: NA; v_gene: TRBV12-3/TRBV12-4; abundance: few; j_gene: TRBJ2-3; CDR3aa: CASSYLSDTQYF; CDR3nt: TGTGCCAGCAGTTATCTATCAGATACGCAGTATTTT
d_gene: NA; v_gene: TRBV4-1; abundance: NA; j_gene: TRBJ2-5; CDR3aa: CASSQAGGSVETQYF; CDR3nt: TGCGCCAGCAGCCAAGCTGGGGGGAGTGTTGAGACCCAGTACTTC
d_gene: NA; v_gene: TRBV11-1; abundance: few; j_gene: TRBJ1-4; CDR3aa: CASSQGAAKGFEKLFF; CDR3nt: TGTGCCAGCAGTCAAGGAGCCGCGAAGGGCTTTGAAAAACTGTTTTTT
d_gene: NA; v_gene: TRBV12-3/TRBV12-4; abundance: few; j_gene: TRBJ1-5; CDR3aa: CASSDPGYLNQPQHF; CDR3nt: TGTGCCAGCTCCGACCCAGGGTATCTAAATCAGCCCCAGCATTTT
d_gene: NA; v_gene: TRBV7-2; abundance: few; j_gene: TRBJ2-3; CDR3aa: CASSLYVDTQYF; CDR3nt: TGTGCCAGCAGCTTATACGTGGATACGCAGTATTTT
d_gene: NA; v_gene: TRBV20-1; abundance: NA; j_gene: TRBJ1-1; CDR3aa: CSARVGGGNTEAFF; CDR3nt: TGCAGTGCTAGAGTGGGGGGCGGAAACACTGAAGCTTTCTTT
d_gene: TRBD2; v_gene: TRBV20-1; abundance: NA; j_gene: TRBJ2-7; CDR3aa: CSARDQREASYEQYF; CDR3nt: TGCAGTGCTAGAGATCAGCGGGAGGCCTCCTACGAGCAGTACTTC
d_gene: NA; v_gene: TRBV10-3; abundance: NA; j_gene: TRBJ1-4; CDR3aa: CAISEGATNEKLFF; CDR3nt: TGTGCCATCAGTGAGGGCGCAACTAATGAAAAACTGTTTTTT